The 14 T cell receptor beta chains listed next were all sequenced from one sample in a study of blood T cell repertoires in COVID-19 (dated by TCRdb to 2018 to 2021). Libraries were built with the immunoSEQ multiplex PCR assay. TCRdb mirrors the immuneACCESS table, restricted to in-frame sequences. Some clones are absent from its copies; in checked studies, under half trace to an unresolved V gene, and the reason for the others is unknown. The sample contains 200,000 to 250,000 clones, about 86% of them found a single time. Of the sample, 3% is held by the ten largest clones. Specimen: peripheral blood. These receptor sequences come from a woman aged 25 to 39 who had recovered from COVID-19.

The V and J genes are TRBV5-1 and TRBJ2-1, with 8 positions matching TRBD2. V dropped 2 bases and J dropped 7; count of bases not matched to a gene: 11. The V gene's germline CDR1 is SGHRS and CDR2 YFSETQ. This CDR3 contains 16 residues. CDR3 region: CASSLDGGAFKNEQFF. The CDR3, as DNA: TGCGCCAGCAGCTTAGACGGGGGGGCCTTCAAGAATGAGCAGTTCTTC.

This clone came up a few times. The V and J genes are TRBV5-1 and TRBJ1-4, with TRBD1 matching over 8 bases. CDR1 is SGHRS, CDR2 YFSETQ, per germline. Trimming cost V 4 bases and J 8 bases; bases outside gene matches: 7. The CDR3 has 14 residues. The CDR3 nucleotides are TGCGCCAGCAGCCCGACAGGGGAGGACGAAAAACTGTTTTTT. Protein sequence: CASSPTGEDEKLFF.

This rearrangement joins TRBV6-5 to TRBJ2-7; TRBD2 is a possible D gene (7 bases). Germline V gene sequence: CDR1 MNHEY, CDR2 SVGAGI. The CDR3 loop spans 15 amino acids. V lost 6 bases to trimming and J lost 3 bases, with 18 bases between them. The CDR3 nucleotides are TGTGCCAGCAGGGGAGGGGGGGGCCCCGACTACGAGCAGTACTTC. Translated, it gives CASRGGGGPDYEQYF.

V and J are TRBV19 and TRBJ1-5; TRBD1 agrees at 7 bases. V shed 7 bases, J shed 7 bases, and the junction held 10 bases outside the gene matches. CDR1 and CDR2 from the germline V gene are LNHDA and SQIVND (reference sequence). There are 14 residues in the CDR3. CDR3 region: CASTPRQGIQPQHF. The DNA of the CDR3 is TGTGCCAGTACCCCGAGACAGGGTATCCAGCCCCAGCATTTT. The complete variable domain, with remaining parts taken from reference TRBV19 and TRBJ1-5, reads DGGITQSPKYLFRKEGQNVTLSCEQNLNHDAMYWYRQDPGQGLRLIYYSQIVNDFQKGDIAEGYSVSREKKESFPLTVTSAQKNPTAFYLCASTPRQGIQPQHFGDGTRLSIL.

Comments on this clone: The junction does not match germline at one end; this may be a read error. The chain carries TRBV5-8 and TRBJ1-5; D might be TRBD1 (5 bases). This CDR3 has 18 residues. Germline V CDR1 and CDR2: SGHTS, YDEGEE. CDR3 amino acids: CTSSHHKGTGVGNQPQHF. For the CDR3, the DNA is TGTACCAGCAGCCACCATAAAGGGACGGGGGTAGGCAATCAGCCCCAGCATTTT.

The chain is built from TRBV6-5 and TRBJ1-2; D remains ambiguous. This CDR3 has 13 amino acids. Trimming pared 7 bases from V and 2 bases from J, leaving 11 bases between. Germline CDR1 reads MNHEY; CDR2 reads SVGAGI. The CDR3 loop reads CASKFDTNYGYTF. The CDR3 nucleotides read TGTGCCAGCAAATTCGACACCAACTATGGCTACACCTTC.

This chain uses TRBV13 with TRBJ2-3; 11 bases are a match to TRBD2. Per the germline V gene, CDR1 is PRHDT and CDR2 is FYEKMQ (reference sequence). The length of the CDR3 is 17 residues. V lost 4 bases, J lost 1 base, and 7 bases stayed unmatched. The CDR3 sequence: CASSSGLAGGGTDTQYF. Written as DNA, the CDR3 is TGTGCCAGCAGCTCCGGGTTAGCGGGGGGGGGCACAGATACGCAGTATTTT.

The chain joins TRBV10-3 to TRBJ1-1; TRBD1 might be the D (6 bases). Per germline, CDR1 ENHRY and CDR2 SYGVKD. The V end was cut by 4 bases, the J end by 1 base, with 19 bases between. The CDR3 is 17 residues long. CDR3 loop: CAISGVESGTPNTEAFF. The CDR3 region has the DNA TGTGCCATCAGTGGGGTCGAATCCGGGACACCGAACACTGAAGCTTTCTTT.

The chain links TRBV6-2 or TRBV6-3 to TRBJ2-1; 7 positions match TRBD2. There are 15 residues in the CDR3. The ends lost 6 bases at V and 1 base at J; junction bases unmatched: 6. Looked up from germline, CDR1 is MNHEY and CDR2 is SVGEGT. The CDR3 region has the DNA TGTGCCAGCAGCTCTAGCGGAGTATCCTACAATGAGCAGTTCTTC. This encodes CASSSSGVSYNEQFF.

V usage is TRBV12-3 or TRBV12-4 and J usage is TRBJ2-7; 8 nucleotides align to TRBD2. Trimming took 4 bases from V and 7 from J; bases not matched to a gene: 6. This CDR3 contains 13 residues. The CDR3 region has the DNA TGTGCCAGCAGTTCAATAGCTAGCGGGGAGCAGTACTTC. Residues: CASSSIASGEQYF.

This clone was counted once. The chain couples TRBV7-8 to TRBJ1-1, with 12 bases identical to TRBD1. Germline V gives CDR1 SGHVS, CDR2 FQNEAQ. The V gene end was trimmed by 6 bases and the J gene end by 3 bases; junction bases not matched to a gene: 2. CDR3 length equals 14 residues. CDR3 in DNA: TGTGCCAGCAGTTGGGACAGGGGGCACACTGAAGCTTTCTTT. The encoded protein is CASSWDRGHTEAFF.

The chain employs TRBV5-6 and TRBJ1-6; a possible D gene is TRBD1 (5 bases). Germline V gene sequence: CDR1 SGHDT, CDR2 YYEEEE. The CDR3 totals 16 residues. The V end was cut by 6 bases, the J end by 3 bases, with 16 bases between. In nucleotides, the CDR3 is TGTGCCAGCACCAACACAGGTTGGGGCTATAATTCACCCCTCCACTTT. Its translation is CASTNTGWGYNSPLHF.

The CDR3 DNA reads as TGTGCCAGCAGCTTAACCAGCGGTCTTATGGAGACCCAGTACTTC. Translated: CASSLTSGLMETQYF. The chain links TRBV11-2 to TRBJ2-5; possible D gene TRBD2, 5 bases. The CDR3 has 15 residues. Between the trimmed V and J ends, which lost 2 bases and 5 bases, there was a span of 15 bases. Germline V CDR1 and CDR2: SGHAT, FQNNGV.

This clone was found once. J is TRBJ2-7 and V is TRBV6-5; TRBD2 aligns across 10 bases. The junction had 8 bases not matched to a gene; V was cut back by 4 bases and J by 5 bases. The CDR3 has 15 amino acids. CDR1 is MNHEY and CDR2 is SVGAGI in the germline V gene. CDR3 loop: CASSFLAGAYDEQYF. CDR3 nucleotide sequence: TGTGCCAGCAGTTTTCTAGCGGGGGCCTACGACGAGCAGTACTTC.